This TCR beta chain is from a study of blood T cell repertoires in COVID-19 (dated by TCRdb to the early 2020s). Study-level background: Samples covering the acute and convalescent phases of COVID-19 were provided by collaborators in the United States, Italy and Spain. The samples were drawn from two sources: the first 160 participants of the ongoing ImmuneRACE study, and fewer than 1,500 subjects contributed by 6 global collaborators. The material from the prospective study consisted of cDNA or gDNA derived from T cells, B-cell-depleted T cells, or PBMCs. Nearly every sample came with metadata listing a de-identified subject ID, COVID-19 status, age in years and sex. The dataset comprised deeply sampled blood TCRbeta repertoires from subjects exposed to, actively infected with, or recovered from COVID-19. The repertoires were made available in a free public database intended to serve as a resource for research on the immune response to SARS-CoV-2. HLA class I and class II types, where available, came from metadata supplied by the sample provider rather than from assay-based typing. General conclusions and limits of the study: The quantity of clinical and demographic metadata differed by source and by participant and was supplied without curation.

TCRbeta CDR3 regions were amplified from genomic DNA by means of the immunoSEQ Assay, a bias-controlled multiplex PCR. The original methods were these. The number of nucleated cells in each sample was estimated by amplification of reference gene primers within the assay. Sequence reads were collapsed and filtered to measure the absolute abundance of every unique TCRbeta CDR3 rearrangement. Productive Simpson clonality was computed per sample as the square root of Simpson's diversity index over productive rearrangements. The clones in this table, taken by TCRdb from immuneACCESS, are in-frame only. Not every clone is retained; where verified, under half of the shortfall comes from an unresolved V gene, and the cause of the rest is unknown. V and J calls and clone size are as listed in that table; D and trimming were resolved from the DNA. Across this sample there are about 260,000 clones, with just under 90% seen only once. 0.85% to 0.95% of the sample comes from the top ten.

CDR1 and CDR2 are drawn from the germline V gene: SGHRS, YFSETQ. The germline ends are 10 bases apart after V is trimmed by 0 bases and J by 4 bases. From the cysteine through the phenylalanine, the CDR3 covers 14 amino acids. The read is trimmed to its CDR3 DNA, 42 bases read in frame from base 1. Enrolling through a virtual design, the prospective study's participants ranged in age from about 18 to 89 years and lived across 24 United States geographic areas. In the prospective study, cohorts were assigned on the basis of participant-reported clinical history obtained from a screening survey and a study questionnaire. Exposed participants had been in contact with someone with a PCR-confirmed or clinician-diagnosed COVID-19 case within 2 weeks of study entry. In the prospective study, mobile phlebotomists collected whole blood, serum and a nasopharyngeal or oropharyngeal swab from each participant. Additional blood draws and questionnaires over an approximately 2-month period could optionally be provided by prospective study participants. Before DNA extraction, blood samples from the prospective study were shipped at room temperature or frozen.

As concerns this clone: It lacks a known antigen. Qualities for individual bases were not recorded, and no much larger clone is one base off.

This sequence was found in a middle-aged man who had been exposed to COVID-19. The specimen sequenced was PBMCs or T cells enriched from blood (not recorded which). The chain is made from TRBV5-1 and TRBJ1-2, with no reliable assignment of the D segment. CDR3 loop: CASSLETSLYGYTF. The nucleotide sequence is given as TGCGCCAGCAGCTTGGAGACATCTCTCTATGGCTACACCTTC.